These 3 T cell receptor beta chains share one sample of origin, sequenced in a study of cytomegalovirus exposure and HLA in healthy donors. PCR was performed using 60 Vbeta and 13 Jbeta primers. Sequencing was performed with immunoSEQ multiplex PCR; in TCRdb, only in-frame clones are kept and a portion is missing. The table has 150,000 to 200,000 clones, 80% to 90% seen once. The sample consisted of PBMCs. The receptors stem from a man aged 18 to 30 in good health and CMV-seropositive.

The rearrangement uses TRBV6-1 and TRBJ2-7; D is perhaps TRBD1 (5 bases). The ends were cut back, 1 base at V and 2 bases at J, with 6 bases in the middle. The CDR3 spans 13 residues. Germline V gene lookup returns CDR1 MNHNS and CDR2 SASEGT. CDR3 loop: CASSEGGPYEQYF. The CDR3 nucleotides read TGTGCCAGCAGTGAAGGGGGCCCCTACGAGCAGTACTTC.

The chain recombines TRBV7-2 with TRBJ1-5; a possible D gene is TRBD1 (6 bases). Between the trimmed V and J ends, which lost 5 bases and 4 bases, there was a span of 12 bases. Germline V gene lookup returns CDR1 SGHTA and CDR2 FQGNSA. This CDR3 has 14 amino acids. In DNA form, the CDR3 reads TGTGCCAGCAGCCCAGGGGTTAGGAATCAGCCCCAGCATTTT. The encoded protein is CASSPGVRNQPQHF.

The V gene is TRBV4-1, the J gene TRBJ2-1, with TRBD1 as a possible D gene (6 bases). The CDR3 runs 14 residues. Trimming shortened V by 0 bases and J by 7 bases, and 10 bases separated the two germline ends. Per the germline V gene, CDR1 is MGHRA and CDR2 is YSYEKL. CDR3 DNA sequence: TGCGCCAGCAGCCAAGACGGACAGTTTAATGAGCAGTTCTTC. Translating it yields CASSQDGQFNEQFF.